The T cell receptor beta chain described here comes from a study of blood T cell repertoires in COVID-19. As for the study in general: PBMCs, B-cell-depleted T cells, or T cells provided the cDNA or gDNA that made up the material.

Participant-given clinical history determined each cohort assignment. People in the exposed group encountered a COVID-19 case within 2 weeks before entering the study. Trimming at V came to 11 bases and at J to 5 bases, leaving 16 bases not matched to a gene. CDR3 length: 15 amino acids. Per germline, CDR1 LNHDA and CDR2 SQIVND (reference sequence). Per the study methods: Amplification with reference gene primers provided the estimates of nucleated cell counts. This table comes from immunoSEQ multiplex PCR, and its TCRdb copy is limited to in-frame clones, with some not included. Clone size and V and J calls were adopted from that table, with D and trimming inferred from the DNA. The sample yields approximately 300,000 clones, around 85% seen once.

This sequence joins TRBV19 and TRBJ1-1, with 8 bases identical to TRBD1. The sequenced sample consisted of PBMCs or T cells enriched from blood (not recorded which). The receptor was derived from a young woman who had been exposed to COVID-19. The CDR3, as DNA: TGTGCCTCCACAGGGGGTCGGTTGGGAGGGACTGAAGCTTTCTTT. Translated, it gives CASTGGRLGGTEAFF.